This T cell receptor (beta chain) was retrieved from a study of blood T cell repertoires in COVID-19 (dated by TCRdb to about 2020). Notes on the research overall: Collaborator samples came from the United States, Italy and Spain and covered acute and convalescent phases of COVID-19. Samples came from the ongoing ImmuneRACE study (first 160 participants) plus 1,254 subjects from 6 global collaborators. The repertoires were released in a freely available public database meant as a resource for research on the immune response to SARS-CoV-2. Sample metadata almost always included a de-identified subject ID, COVID-19 status, age in years and sex. The material from the prospective study consisted of cDNA or gDNA derived from T cells, B-cell-depleted T cells, or PBMCs. HLA class I and class II types, where available, came from metadata supplied by the sample provider rather than from assay-based typing. The dataset comprised deeply sampled blood TCRbeta repertoires from subjects exposed to, actively infected with, or recovered from COVID-19. What the study reported, not specific to this receptor: Clinical and demographic metadata were provided uncurated, with the amount varying by source and participant.

Based on the germline V gene, the CDR1 and CDR2 sequences are SGHNT and YENEEA. Trimming costs V 0 bases and J 7 bases, and their ends lie 10 bases apart. The CDR3 runs 14 residues from the cysteine to the phenylalanine. Only the CDR3 DNA is retained, 42 bases long and in frame from the first base. TCRbeta CDR3 regions were amplified from genomic DNA by means of the immunoSEQ Assay, a bias-controlled multiplex PCR. The paper's processing steps were these. The number of nucleated cells in each sample was estimated from the amplification of reference gene primers within the assay. To quantify the absolute abundance of each unique TCRbeta CDR3 rearrangement, sequence reads were collapsed and filtered. Productive Simpson clonality was computed per sample as the square root of Simpson's diversity index over productive rearrangements. TCRdb retrieved this table from immuneACCESS and kept in-frame rearrangements only. Not all clones are present; in checked studies, unresolved V genes account for under half, and no reason is known for the remainder. V, J and clone size reflect that table, while D and trimming were determined from the DNA. The sample profile shows 200,000 or so clones; around 91% of them were found once. The ten most abundant clones make up 3.5% of the sample.

Enrolling through a virtual design, the prospective study's participants ranged in age from roughly 18 to 90 years and lived across some 23 United States geographic areas. In the prospective study, participants were assigned to cohorts based on the clinical history participants reported in a screening survey and a study questionnaire. In the prospective study, mobile phlebotomists collected whole blood, serum and a nasopharyngeal or oropharyngeal swab from each participant. Participants in the prospective study had the option to provide additional blood draws and questionnaires over a roughly 2-month period. Prospective study blood samples were shipped either frozen or at room temperature before DNA extraction. A remark on this clone: It lacks a known antigen. No quality values exist for individual bases; no much larger clone is one base distant.

The origin of this receptor is a woman aged 18-29 years in a cohort exposed to, infected with or recovered from COVID-19 (not recorded which). In this chain, TRBV11-3 is recombined with TRBJ2-1; the D gene is perhaps TRBD2, on 6 matching bases. Sequencing used PBMCs or T cells enriched from blood (not recorded which). The DNA sequence follows: TGTGCCAGCAGCTTAGACTCAGGGAGGAATGAGCAGTTCTTC. Translated, it reads CASSLDSGRNEQFF.